The 18 T cell receptor beta chains given below trace back to one sample, sequenced in a study of cytomegalovirus exposure and HLA in healthy donors. The PCR contained 60 Vbeta and 13 Jbeta primers. Assay used: immunoSEQ multiplex PCR; TCRdb lists only in-frame clones, some missing. The sample consists of some 170,000 clones, approximately 80% of them appearing once. Sequencing input: PBMCs. All receptors come from a young woman in good health and CMV-seropositive.

This chain links TRBV11-2 with TRBJ2-2; TRBD2 agrees at 9 bases. The junction had 6 bases not matched to a gene; V was cut back by 5 bases and J by 5 bases. Germline CDR1 is SGHAT and CDR2 is FQNNGV. This CDR3 is 15 amino acids long. This CDR3 reads CASSELAGGTGELFF. CDR3 nucleotides: TGTGCCAGCAGCGAACTAGCGGGCGGAACCGGGGAGCTGTTTTTT.

The rearrangement joins TRBV4-2 to TRBJ1-5; possibly TRBD1 for D (6 bases). The CDR3 runs 17 residues. Germline assignment: CDR1 LGHNA and CDR2 YNFKEQ. The V end was cut by 0 bases, the J end by 0 bases, with 12 bases between. The CDR3 loop is CASSQEDSRYSNQPQHF. The DNA for the CDR3 is TGTGCCAGCAGCCAAGAGGACAGCCGCTATAGCAATCAGCCCCAGCATTTT.

The V call is TRBV19, the J call TRBJ1-2, with D uncertain. The CDR3 is made up of 14 amino acids. The germline gives CDR1 LNHDA, CDR2 SQIVND (reference sequence). The germline V and J ends were trimmed by 4 bases and 5 bases, with 14 bases remaining between them. CDR3 bases: TGTGCCAGTAGTACCTCAACGACTGTTTATGGCTACACCTTC. Translation gives CASSTSTTVYGYTF.

This rearrangement joins TRBV9 to TRBJ2-1; 7 nucleotides agree with TRBD1. Germline V CDR1 and CDR2: SGDLS, YYNGEE. This CDR3 contains 17 residues. V dropped 2 bases and J dropped 0; count of bases not matched to a gene: 8. The CDR3 sequence is CASSVRSRGSSYNEQFF. CDR3 bases: TGTGCCAGCAGCGTTAGGTCCAGGGGGTCCTCCTACAATGAGCAGTTCTTC.

The chain combines TRBV7-9 with TRBJ2-4; the D gene is possibly TRBD1 (6 bases). V dropped 5 bases and J dropped 0 bases, with 11 bases sitting between them. CDR3 size: 15 residues. The germline V gene encodes CDR1 SEHNR and CDR2 FQNEAQ (reference sequence). CDR3: CASSRQVSAKNIQYF. CDR3 sequence (DNA): TGTGCCAGCAGCCGACAGGTTTCAGCCAAAAACATTCAGTACTTC. The entire variable domain, with the rest obtained from reference TRBV7-9 and TRBJ2-4, is as follows: DTGVSQNPRHKITKRGQNVTFRCDPISEHNRLYWYRQTLGQGPEFLTYFQNEAQLEKSRLLSDRFSAERPKGSFSTLEIQRTEQGDSAMYLCASSRQVSAKNIQYFGAGTRLSVL.

This sequence joins TRBV6-6 and TRBJ1-2; possibly TRBD1 for D (6 bases). Trimming left V 6 bases short and J 3 bases short, with 17 bases between. This CDR3 is built from 15 residues. Germline V gene lookup returns CDR1 MNHNY and CDR2 SVGAGI (reference sequence). CDR3: CASRPQGRIDYGYTF. The CDR3 DNA reads as TGTGCCAGCAGACCACAGGGAAGGATCGACTATGGCTACACCTTC.

This clone has only a few counts. This chain links TRBV6-6 with TRBJ2-1; unclear D gene. There are 12 residues in the CDR3. Germline CDR1 MNHNY, CDR2 SVGAGI (reference sequence). V lost 7 bases and J 4 bases, leaving 8 bases between the germline ends. The CDR3 DNA sequence: TGTGCCAGCAAATACAATTACAATGAGCAGTTCTTC. The encoded protein is CASKYNYNEQFF.

The rearrangement joins TRBV14 to TRBJ2-1; 10 bases line up with TRBD2. Germline CDR1 is SGHDN and CDR2 is FVKESK. V was clipped by 8 bases and J by 4 bases; unmatched bases: 11. This CDR3 has 16 residues. The CDR3 loop is CASSPLAGGSYNEQFF. Written as DNA, the CDR3 is TGTGCCAGCTCTCCCTTAGCGGGGGGTTCTTACAATGAGCAGTTCTTC. Drawing the rest from reference TRBV14 and TRBJ2-1, the complete variable domain is EAGVTQFPSHSVIEKGQTVTLRCDPISGHDNLYWYRRVMGKEIKFLLHFVKESKQDESGMPNNRFLAERTGGTYSTLKVQPAELEDSGVYFCASSPLAGGSYNEQFFGPGTRLTVL.

The J gene is TRBJ1-1, the V gene TRBV5-3, with TRBD1 identical over 7 bases. TRBV5-3 is filed as an ORF, its function uncertain. CDR3 length equals 17 residues. Germline trimming cut 3 bases from V and 7 bases from J; bases unmatched to any gene: 18. CDR3 loop: CARSYTGQPRPALEAFF. The DNA of the CDR3 is TGTGCCAGAAGCTATACGGGACAGCCACGGCCCGCACTTGAAGCTTTCTTT.

The rearrangement links TRBV9 to TRBJ2-4; 7 positions agree with TRBD1. This CDR3 contains 17 residues. The V gene end was trimmed by 4 bases and the J gene end by 1 base; junction bases not matched to a gene: 11. Per the germline V gene, CDR1 is SGDLS and CDR2 is YYNGEE. CDR3 nucleotide sequence: TGTGCCAGCAGCTCACCCCAAACAGGGGAGGCCAAAAACATTCAGTACTTC. Its translation: CASSSPQTGEAKNIQYF.

The rearrangement joins TRBV5-1 to TRBJ2-3; tentative D call: TRBD2 (6 bases). Per germline, CDR1 SGHRS and CDR2 YFSETQ. V was clipped by 0 bases and J by 3 bases, with 17 bases between them. This CDR3 spans 17 amino acids. The CDR3 nucleotides are TGCGCCAGCAGCTTGGGTCTAGCGACCAAAGGTACAGATACGCAGTATTTT. This encodes CASSLGLATKGTDTQYF.

The chain employs TRBV5-6 and TRBJ2-2; TRBD1 agrees at 9 bases. This CDR3 has 16 amino acids. CDR1 SGHDT and CDR2 YYEEEE come from the germline V gene. With 0 bases clipped from V and 5 bases from J, the junction kept 5 bases outside the gene matches. The CDR3 coding sequence is TGTGCCAGCAGCTTGGACAGGGGGCGATCGACCGGGGAGCTGTTTTTT. Translation: CASSLDRGRSTGELFF.

J is TRBJ1-3 and V is TRBV7-9; D is possibly TRBD1 (5 bases). CDR3 length: 16 amino acids. The germline V and J ends were trimmed by 4 bases and 2 bases, with 15 bases remaining between them. Germline V CDR1 and CDR2: SEHNR, FQNEAQ (reference sequence). In DNA, the CDR3 is TGTGCCAGCAGCTCGACCCGATCAGGGCCTGGAAACACCATATATTTT. It translates to CASSSTRSGPGNTIYF. The entire variable domain, with the rest obtained from reference TRBV7-9 and TRBJ1-3, is as follows: DTGVSQNPRHKITKRGQNVTFRCDPISEHNRLYWYRQTLGQGPEFLTYFQNEAQLEKSRLLSDRFSAERPKGSFSTLEIQRTEQGDSAMYLCASSSTRSGPGNTIYFGEGSWLTVV.

This clone was counted a few times. The V gene is TRBV10-2, the J gene TRBJ1-5, with a tentative D call TRBD1 (5 bases). CDR3 length: 14 amino acids. The V and J ends lost 5 bases and 7 bases respectively, with 15 bases between them. Germline V lookup: CDR1 WSHSY, CDR2 SAAADI. For the CDR3, the DNA is TGCGCCAGCAGTCAGGATTTTCAGGGACAGCCCCAGCATTTT. Translated, it gives CASSQDFQGQPQHF.

The chain joins TRBV29-1 to TRBJ2-5; D is unclear. Germline CDR1 SQVTM, CDR2 ANQGSEA. The CDR3 sequence is 10 residues long. This CDR3 is CGGSQETQYF. The CDR3 region has the DNA TGCGGCGGTTCGCAAGAGACCCAGTACTTC.

The V call is TRBV19, the J call TRBJ2-2, with TRBD1 identical over 7 bases. In germline, CDR1 is LNHDA, CDR2 SQIVND (reference sequence). The CDR3 runs 14 residues. Trimming took 5 bases from V and 4 from J; bases not matched to a gene: 4. The DNA of the CDR3 is TGTGCCAGTAGTTCCAGGGGGTTCACCGGGGAGCTGTTTTTT. This gives the protein CASSSRGFTGELFF.

V usage is TRBV28 and J usage is TRBJ1-1; no definite D call. V was trimmed by 10 bases and J by 3 bases, leaving 21 bases between them. Germline CDR1 and CDR2: MDHEN and SYDVKM. This CDR3 has 15 residues. The CDR3 DNA reads TGTGCCACCTCCACCCCGAGGGTTCGGGACACTGAAGCTTTCTTT. Amino acid sequence: CATSTPRVRDTEAFF.

The chain links TRBV27 to TRBJ1-4; 7 bases agree with TRBD1. The CDR3 extends over 16 amino acids. The V gene's germline CDR1 is MNHEY and CDR2 SMNVEV (reference sequence). V lost 5 bases to trimming and J lost 5 bases; unmatched junction nucleotides: 11. CDR3 amino acids: CASSVPGQFSNEKLFF. In nucleotides, the CDR3 is TGTGCCAGCAGTGTCCCGGGACAGTTCTCGAATGAAAAACTGTTTTTT.